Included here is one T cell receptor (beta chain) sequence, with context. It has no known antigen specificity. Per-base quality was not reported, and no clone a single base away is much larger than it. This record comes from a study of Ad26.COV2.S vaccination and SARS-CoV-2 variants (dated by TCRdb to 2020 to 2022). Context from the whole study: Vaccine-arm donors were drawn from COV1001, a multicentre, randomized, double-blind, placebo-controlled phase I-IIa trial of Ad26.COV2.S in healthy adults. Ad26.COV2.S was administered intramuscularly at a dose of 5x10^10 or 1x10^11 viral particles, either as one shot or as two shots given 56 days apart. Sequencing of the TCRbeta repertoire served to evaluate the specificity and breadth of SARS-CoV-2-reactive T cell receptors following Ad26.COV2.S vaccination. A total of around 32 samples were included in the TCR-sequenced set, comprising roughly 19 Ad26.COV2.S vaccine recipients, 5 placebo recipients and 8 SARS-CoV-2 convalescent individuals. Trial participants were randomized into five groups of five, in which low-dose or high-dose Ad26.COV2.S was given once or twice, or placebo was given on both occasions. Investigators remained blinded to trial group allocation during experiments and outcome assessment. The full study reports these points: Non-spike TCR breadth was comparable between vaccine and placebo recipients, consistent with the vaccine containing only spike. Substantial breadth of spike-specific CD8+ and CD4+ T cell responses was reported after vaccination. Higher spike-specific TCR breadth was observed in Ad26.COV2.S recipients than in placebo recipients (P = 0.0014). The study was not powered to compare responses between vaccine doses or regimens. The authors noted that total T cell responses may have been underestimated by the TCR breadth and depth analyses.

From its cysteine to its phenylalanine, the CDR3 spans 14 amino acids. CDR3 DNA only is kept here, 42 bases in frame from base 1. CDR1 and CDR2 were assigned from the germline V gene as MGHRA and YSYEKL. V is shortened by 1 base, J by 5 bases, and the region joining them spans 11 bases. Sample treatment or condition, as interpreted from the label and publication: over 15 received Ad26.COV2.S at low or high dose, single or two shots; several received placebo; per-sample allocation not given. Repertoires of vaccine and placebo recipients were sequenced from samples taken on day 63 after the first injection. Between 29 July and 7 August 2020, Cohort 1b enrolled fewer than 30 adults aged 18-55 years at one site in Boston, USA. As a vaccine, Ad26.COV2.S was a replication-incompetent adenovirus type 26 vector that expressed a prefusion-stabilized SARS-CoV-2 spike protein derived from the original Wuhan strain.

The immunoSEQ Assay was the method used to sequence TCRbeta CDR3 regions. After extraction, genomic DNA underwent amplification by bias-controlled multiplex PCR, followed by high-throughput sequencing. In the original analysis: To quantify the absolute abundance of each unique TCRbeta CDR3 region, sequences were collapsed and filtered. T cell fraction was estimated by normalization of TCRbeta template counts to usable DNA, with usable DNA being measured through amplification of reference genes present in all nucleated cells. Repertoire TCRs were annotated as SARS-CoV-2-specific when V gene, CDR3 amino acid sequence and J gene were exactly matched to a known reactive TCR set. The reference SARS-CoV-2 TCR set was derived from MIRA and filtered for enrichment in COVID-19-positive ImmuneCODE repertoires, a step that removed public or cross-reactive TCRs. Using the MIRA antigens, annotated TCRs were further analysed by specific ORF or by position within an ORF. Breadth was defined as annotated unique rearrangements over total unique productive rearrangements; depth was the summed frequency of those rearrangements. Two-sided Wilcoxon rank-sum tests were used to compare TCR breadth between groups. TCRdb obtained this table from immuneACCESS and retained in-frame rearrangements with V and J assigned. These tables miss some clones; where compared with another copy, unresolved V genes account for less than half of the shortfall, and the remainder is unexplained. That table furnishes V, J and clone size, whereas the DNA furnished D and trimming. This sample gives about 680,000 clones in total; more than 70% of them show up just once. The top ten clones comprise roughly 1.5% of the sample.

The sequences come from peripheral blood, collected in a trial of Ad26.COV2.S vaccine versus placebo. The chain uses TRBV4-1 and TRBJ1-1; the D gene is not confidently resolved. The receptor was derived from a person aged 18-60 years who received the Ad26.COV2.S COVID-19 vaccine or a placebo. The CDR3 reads CASSQGVMATEAFF. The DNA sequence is TGCGCCAGCAGCCAAGGGGTAATGGCGACTGAAGCTTTCTTT.